The entry that follows covers one TCR beta chain sequence. The antigen it binds to is not known. The input lacks base qualities; no much larger clone sits a single base away. Other DNA sequences in this specimen translate into the identical CDR3. Library prep was done by the immunoSEQ multiplex PCR assay. TCRdb mirrors the immuneACCESS table, restricted to in-frame sequences. Some clones are absent from its copies; in checked studies, under half trace to an unresolved V gene, and the reason for the others is unknown. In all, the sample holds under 300,000 clones, and roughly four fifths of those were seen once. The biggest ten clones account for 13% of the sample. The sample belongs to a study of control samples from healthy donors and cancer patients (dated by TCRdb to 2018 to 2020). This TCR derives from a woman in her fifties or sixties with lung cancer. Sequencing input: PBMCs.

The CDR3 corresponds to CASSIQGSSYEQYF. Here is the DNA: TGTGCCAGCAGCATACAGGGGAGCTCCTACGAGCAGTACTTC. The V and J genes are TRBV5-4 and TRBJ2-7, with 7 bases matching TRBD1. According to the germline V gene (reference sequence), CDR1 reads SGHNT and CDR2 reads YYREEE. The CDR3 has 14 amino acids, counting the end cysteine and phenylalanine. CDR3 DNA only is kept here, 42 bases in frame from base 1. The junction shows trimming of 4 bases on V and 0 bases on J, and the gene matches do not reach 4 bases of it.